The 13 T cell receptor beta chains reported below all come from one sample, sequenced in a study of T cells after yellow fever vaccination. TCRdb redid the calling of the 5' RACE reads with MiXCR, one entry per CDR3 protein. The sample comprises hundreds of thousands of distinct CDR3 sequences, around 12% of which are singletons, and about 16% rests with the top ten. Source: PBMCs, taken on the day of the yellow fever booster vaccination. The receptors were sampled from a man aged 30 to 45 who received the YFV17D yellow fever vaccine.

This clonotype has at least ten counts. The chain uses TRBV4-3 and TRBJ2-5; 7 bases map to TRBD2. V lost 1 base and J lost 1; bases outside the gene matches: 3. CDR3 size: 15 residues. The germline CDR1 and CDR2 sequences are LGHNA and YSLEER. The DNA of the CDR3 is TGCGCCAGCAGCCAAGGCCTAGCGGTCCAAGAGACCCAGTACTTC. This translates into CASSQGLAVQETQYF.

This clonotype came up a few times. This chain links TRBV5-1 with TRBJ1-4; the match to TRBD1 covers 9 bases. Germline CDR1 and CDR2: SGHRS and YFSETQ. V dropped 4 bases and J dropped 7; count of bases not matched to a gene: 8. The CDR3 is made up of 15 amino acids. CDR3 coding DNA: TGCGCCAGCAGCGCCGGGACAGGGAAGACTGAAAAACTGTTTTTT. This encodes CASSAGTGKTEKLFF.

This clonotype came up many times. This chain links TRBV9 with TRBJ2-5, with D perhaps matching TRBD2 (6 bases). Trimming took off 0 bases at V and 5 bases at J, with 17 bases between the two ends. This CDR3 is built from 16 residues. Germline V gene lookup returns CDR1 SGDLS and CDR2 YYNGEE. The CDR3: CASSVGGGGMGETQYF. The CDR3 nucleotides are TGTGCCAGCAGCGTAGGGGGAGGCGGGATGGGGGAGACCCAGTACTTC.

V and J are TRBV3-1 and TRBJ2-1; TRBD2 matches 13 bases. The V gene end was trimmed by 4 bases and the J gene end by 0 bases; junction bases not matched to a gene: 12. The CDR3 spans 20 residues. Germline lookup yields CDR1 LGHDT and CDR2 YNNKEL (reference sequence). The CDR3 region has the DNA TGTGCCAGCAGCCCCAAGCCCCACACTAGCGGGAGGGCCTCCTACAATGAGCAGTTCTTC. Protein: CASSPKPHTSGRASYNEQFF.

The chain is built from TRBV11-2 and TRBJ2-7; 7 nucleotides match TRBD2. The trim removed 1 base at V and 4 bases at J, leaving 4 bases unmatched. The CDR3 extends over 14 amino acids. The V gene's germline CDR1 is SGHAT and CDR2 FQNNGV. The CDR3 loop reads CASSLGTRPYEQYF. The DNA of the CDR3 is TGTGCCAGCAGCTTAGGGACTAGACCTTACGAGCAGTACTTC.

The table lists this clonotype with a few counts. V is TRBV7-9 and J is TRBJ2-5; weak D call: TRBD1 (7 bases). There are 14 residues in the CDR3. Germline CDR1 and CDR2: SEHNR and FQNEAQ (reference sequence). The V end was cut by 5 bases, the J end by 0 bases, with 10 bases between. DNA of the CDR3: TGTGCCAGCAGCGCGGGACAGAACCAAGAGACCCAGTACTTC. It translates to CASSAGQNQETQYF. Full variable domain (missing parts from reference TRBV7-9 and TRBJ2-5): DTGVSQNPRHKITKRGQNVTFRCDPISEHNRLYWYRQTLGQGPEFLTYFQNEAQLEKSRLLSDRFSAERPKGSFSTLEIQRTEQGDSAMYLCASSAGQNQETQYFGPGTRLLVL.

V is TRBV5-1 and J is TRBJ2-1; 7 positions agree with TRBD2. The CDR3 runs 15 residues. The germline gives CDR1 SGHRS, CDR2 YFSETQ. J gave up 4 bases and V 3 bases, and 7 bases lay outside the gene matches. The CDR3 DNA reads as TGCGCCAGCAGCTCTGGGGTAGCGGGTTACAATGAGCAGTTCTTC. This sequence encodes CASSSGVAGYNEQFF.

This clonotype has at least ten counts. The chain combines TRBV7-6 with TRBJ2-5; 7 bases line up with TRBD2. The CDR3 contains 16 residues. Trimming removed 5 bases from V and 4 bases from J; junction bases left unmatched: 13. CDR1 is SGHVS, CDR2 FNYEAQ, per germline. CDR3 region: CASSMLGSSSGETQYF. The DNA for the CDR3 is TGTGCCAGCAGCATGCTAGGGTCCTCTAGCGGAGAGACCCAGTACTTC.

This clonotype occurred many times. The chain employs TRBV19 and TRBJ1-2; 7 nucleotides line up with TRBD1. This CDR3 has 17 residues. V gave up 10 bases and J gave up 3 bases; unmatched junction bases: 20. CDR1 and CDR2 (germline): LNHDA, SQIVND (reference sequence). For the CDR3, the DNA is TGTGCCACCCACGGACGATCCGGGACAGAGTTCGACTATGGCTACACCTTC. Translation: CATHGRSGTEFDYGYTF. Full variable domain (outside the CDR3, taken from reference TRBV19 and TRBJ1-2): DGGITQSPKYLFRKEGQNVTLSCEQNLNHDAMYWYRQDPGQGLRLIYYSQIVNDFQKGDIAEGYSVSREKKESFPLTVTSAQKNPTAFYLCATHGRSGTEFDYGYTFGSGTRLTVV.

The sample holds many counts of this clonotype. The genes are TRBV20-1 and TRBJ2-3, with 10 bases aligning to TRBD1. V lost 6 bases to trimming and J lost 6 bases; unmatched junction nucleotides: 9. Germline V gene sequence: CDR1 DFQATT, CDR2 SNEGSKA (reference sequence). This CDR3 comprises 14 residues. CDR3 in amino acids: CSAPRDRGLDTQYF. CDR3 in DNA: TGCAGTGCGCCCCGGGACAGGGGTTTGGATACGCAGTATTTT.

The sample holds a few counts of this clonotype. The rearrangement links TRBV11-2 to TRBJ2-2; D remains ambiguous. Germline CDR1 is SGHAT and CDR2 is FQNNGV. The CDR3 is made up of 13 amino acids. Trimming left V 1 base short and J 7 bases short, with 7 bases between. This CDR3 is CASSLVGFGELFF. The CDR3 nucleotides are TGTGCCAGCAGCTTAGTGGGGTTCGGGGAGCTGTTTTTT.

This clonotype was found many times. The J gene is TRBJ2-7, the V gene TRBV28, with D uncertain. The V end lost 5 bases, the J end lost 2 bases, and 7 bases lay between the germline ends. From germline, CDR1 is MDHEN and CDR2 SYDVKM. CDR3 length: 12 residues. CDR3 protein: CASSIRTYEQYF. As DNA, the CDR3 is TGTGCCAGCAGTATTAGGACCTACGAGCAGTACTTC. Combining the CDR3 with reference TRBV28 and TRBJ2-7 gives the whole variable domain DVKVTQSSRYLVKRTGEKVFLECVQDMDHENMFWYRQDPGLGLRLIYFSYDVKMKEKGDIPEGYSVSREKKERFSLILESASTNQTSMYLCASSIRTYEQYFGPGTRLTVT.

This clonotype was seen a few times. The chain links TRBV29-1 to TRBJ2-5, with D possibly matching TRBD1 (5 bases). The CDR3 runs 15 residues. V lost 6 bases and J 5 bases, leaving 22 bases between the germline ends. The germline V gene has CDR1 SQVTM and CDR2 ANQGSEA. CDR3 DNA: TGCAGCGTAATCTTTGGGTCAGGGCAGAGGGAGACCCAGTACTTC. It encodes CSVIFGSGQRETQYF.